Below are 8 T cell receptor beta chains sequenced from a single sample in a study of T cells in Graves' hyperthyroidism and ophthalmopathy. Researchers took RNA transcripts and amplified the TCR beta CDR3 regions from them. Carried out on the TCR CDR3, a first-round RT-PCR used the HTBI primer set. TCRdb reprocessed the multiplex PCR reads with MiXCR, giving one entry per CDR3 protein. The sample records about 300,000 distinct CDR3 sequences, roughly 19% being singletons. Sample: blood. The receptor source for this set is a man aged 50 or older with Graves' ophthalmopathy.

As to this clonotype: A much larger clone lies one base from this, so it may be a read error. This chain's CDR3 is CASSSYRIGESYNEQFF. In DNA form, the CDR3 reads TGTGCCAGCAGCTCTTACCGTATAGGGGAATCTTACAATGAGCAGTTCTTC. The rearrangement joins TRBV7-9 to TRBJ2-1, with D possibly being TRBD1 (5 bases). Germline values: CDR1 SEHNR, CDR2 FQNEAQ (reference sequence). With 4 bases removed from V and 4 bases from J, the gap between germline ends came to 20 bases. The CDR3 sequence is 17 residues long.

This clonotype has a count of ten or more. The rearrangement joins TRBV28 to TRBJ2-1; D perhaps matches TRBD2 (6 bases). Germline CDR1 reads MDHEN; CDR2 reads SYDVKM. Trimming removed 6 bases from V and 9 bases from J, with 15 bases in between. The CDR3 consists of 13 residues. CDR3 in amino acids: CASRPQLAPEQFF. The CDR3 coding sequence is TGTGCCAGCAGGCCCCAACTAGCCCCTGAGCAGTTCTTC.

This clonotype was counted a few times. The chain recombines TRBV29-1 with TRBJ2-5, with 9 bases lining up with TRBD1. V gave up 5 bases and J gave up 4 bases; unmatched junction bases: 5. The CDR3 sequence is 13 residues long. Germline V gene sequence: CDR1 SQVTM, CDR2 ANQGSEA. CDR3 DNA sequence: TGCAGCGTTCCGGGACAGGGAAGAGAGACCCAGTACTTC. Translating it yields CSVPGQGRETQYF.

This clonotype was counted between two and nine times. The CDR3 reads CASRSPGISGYGYTF. The CDR3 nucleotides are TGTGCCAGCAGATCGCCCGGTATCTCGGGCTATGGCTACACCTTC. The chain is built from TRBV28 and TRBJ1-2; D gene uncertain. The CDR3 loop spans 15 amino acids. Trimming removed 6 bases from V and 4 bases from J, with 18 bases in between. Germline loops: CDR1 MDHEN, CDR2 SYDVKM.

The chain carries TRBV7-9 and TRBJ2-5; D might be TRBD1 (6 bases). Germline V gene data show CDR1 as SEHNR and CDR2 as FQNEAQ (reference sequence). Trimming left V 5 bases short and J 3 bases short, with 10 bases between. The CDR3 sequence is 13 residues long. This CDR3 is CASSAGTKETQYF. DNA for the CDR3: TGTGCCAGCAGCGCCGGGACAAAAGAGACCCAGTACTTC.

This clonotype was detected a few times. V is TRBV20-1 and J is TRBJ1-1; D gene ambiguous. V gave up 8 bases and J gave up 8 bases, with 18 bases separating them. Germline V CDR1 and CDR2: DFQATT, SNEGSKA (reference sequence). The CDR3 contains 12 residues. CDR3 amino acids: CSIDTEAGEAFF. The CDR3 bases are TGCAGTATTGACACGGAAGCGGGAGAAGCTTTCTTT.

Here the CDR3 reads CASKKGGSFMGEQYF. In DNA, the CDR3 is TGTGCCAGCAAAAAGGGCGGGTCGTTCATGGGCGAGCAGTACTTC. The V call is TRBV12-3 or TRBV12-4, the J call TRBJ2-7; possibly TRBD2 for D (5 bases). The length of the CDR3 is 15 residues. The germline V and J ends were trimmed by 7 bases and 6 bases, with 22 bases remaining between them.

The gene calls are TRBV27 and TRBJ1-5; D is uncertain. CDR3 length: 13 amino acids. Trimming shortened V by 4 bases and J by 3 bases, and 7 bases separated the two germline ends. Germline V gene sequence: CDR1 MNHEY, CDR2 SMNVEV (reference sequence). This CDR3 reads CASSSNPNQPQHF. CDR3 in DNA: TGTGCCAGCAGTTCAAACCCCAATCAGCCCCAGCATTTT.